Below, 27 T cell receptor beta chains from the same sample are listed, as sequenced in a study of blood T cells in healthy people across ages. A J-beta primer mix and a sample-barcoded 5' primer were used in a second PCR of about 7 to 12 cycles. TCRdb re-called the 5' RACE reads through MiXCR, storing one row per CDR3 protein. The table has 650,000 to 900,000 distinct CDR3 sequences, approximately 67% seen once. The sample was blood. The source of these receptors is a man younger than 45 in good health.

V gene TRBV29-1 combines with J gene TRBJ2-3; TRBD2 agrees at 7 bases. This CDR3 is built from 11 residues. V shed 6 bases and J 7 bases; nucleotides not matched to a gene: 4. CDR1 and CDR2 from the germline V gene are SQVTM and ANQGSEA. The CDR3, as DNA: TGCAGCGTAAGGGAGGGAAATACGCAGTATTTT. Translating gives CSVREGNTQYF.

The chain recombines TRBV25-1 with TRBJ1-5; D not certain. From germline, CDR1 is MGHDK and CDR2 SYGVNS. V shed 3 bases and J shed 0 bases, with 6 bases lying between them. The CDR3 runs 14 residues. Here the CDR3 reads CASSDQYSNQPQHF. CDR3 DNA: TGTGCCAGCAGTGATCAGTATAGCAATCAGCCCCAGCATTTT.

The chain combines TRBV10-3 with TRBJ1-5, with D unresolved. The CDR3 is 12 amino acids. CDR1 is ENHRY and CDR2 is SYGVKD in the germline V gene. V lost 4 bases to trimming and J lost 4 bases, with 5 bases between them. CDR3 sequence: CAISGINQPQHF. The DNA for the CDR3 is TGTGCCATCAGTGGGATTAATCAGCCCCAGCATTTT.

The V call is TRBV7-2, the J call TRBJ2-4; the D call may be TRBD1 or TRBD2 (5 bases each). The last part of the DNA fits TRBJ2-7 better; the J call may be wrong. CDR1 is SGHTA and CDR2 is FQGNSA in the germline V gene. The CDR3 extends over 14 amino acids. The CDR3 nucleotides are TGTGCCAGCAGCTACCAGTCGAGGGGCTACGAGCAGTACTTC. Translation: CASSYQSRGYEQYF.

In regard to this clonotype: One end of the junction is discordant with germline, which a read error may explain. V gene TRBV11-3 combines with J gene TRBJ2-1; tentative D call: TRBD2 (6 bases). Germline CDR1 and CDR2: SGHNT and YENEEA. The CDR3 has 13 amino acids. Here the CDR3 reads CASSAGPLNEQFF. CDR3 DNA: TGCGCCAGCAGCGCGGGACCCCTGAATGAGCAGTTCTTC.

This rearrangement joins TRBV28 to TRBJ2-5, with D possibly called TRBD1 or TRBD2 (5 bases each). From germline, CDR1 is MDHEN and CDR2 SYDVKM. V was shortened by 5 bases and J by 2 bases, with 15 bases between the two germline ends. The CDR3 is made up of 15 amino acids. CDR3 in amino acids: CASSRREGLQETQYF. The CDR3 region has the DNA TGTGCCAGCAGTAGACGTGAGGGGCTTCAAGAGACCCAGTACTTC.

To note about this clonotype: Germline and junction disagree at one end, which may indicate a read error. The V and J genes are TRBV5-1 and TRBJ1-2, with D unresolved. The CDR3 loop spans 19 amino acids. CDR1 is SGHRS and CDR2 is YFSETQ in the germline V gene. The CDR3 nucleotides read TGCGTCAGCAGCTTGATTCTAGGTGGTCTACAGCCCAAACCTTATGGCTACACCTTC. Its translation: CVSSLILGGLQPKPYGYTF.

The chain recombines TRBV12-5 with TRBJ2-3; D is unclear. Germline CDR1 LGHNT, CDR2 FRNRAP. This CDR3 has 16 amino acids. V dropped 3 bases and J dropped 0 bases, with 13 bases sitting between them. The CDR3 DNA follows: TGTGCTAGTGGTTTTTCTCAGACTTCTAGCACAGATACGCAGTATTTT. It translates to CASGFSQTSSTDTQYF.

The chain recombines TRBV29-1 with TRBJ1-4, with 7 bases lining up with TRBD1. CDR1 is SQVTM, CDR2 ANQGSEA, per germline. V trimming: 7 bases; J trimming: 5 bases; junction bases outside the gene matches: 7. CDR3 length equals 13 residues. The CDR3 loop reads CSAAPTGNEKLFF. The CDR3 DNA sequence: TGCAGCGCGGCCCCGACAGGGAATGAAAAACTGTTTTTT.

This clonotype was detected only once. An end of the junction differs from the germline gene, which may be a read error. This sequence joins TRBV7-2 and TRBJ2-3, with TRBD2 matching over 8 bases. The CDR3 loop spans 16 amino acids. Germline loops: CDR1 SGHTA, CDR2 FQGNSA. The CDR3 DNA follows: TGTGCCAGCAGCTTAGTTGGCAGCGGGGGAACAGAGACGCAGTATTTT. It yields the protein CASSLVGSGGTETQYF. Variable domain in full (rest from reference TRBV7-2 and TRBJ2-3): GAGVSQSPSNKVTEKGKDVELRCDPISGHTALYWYRQSLGQGLEFLIYFQGNSAPDKSGLPSDRFSAERTGGSVSTLTIQRTQQEDSAVYLCASSLVGSGGTETQYFGPGTRLTVL.

The rearrangement joins TRBV7-2 to TRBJ2-4, with TRBD2 identical over 9 bases. Matching the DNA end better, TRBJ2-7 makes the J call doubtful. This CDR3 is built from 18 residues. CDR1 and CDR2 (germline): SGHTA, FQGNSA. In DNA form, the CDR3 reads TGTGCCAGCAGCTACCGAGGGAGTAGCGGGGGCCTTTCCTACGAGCAGTACTTC. It encodes CASSYRGSSGGLSYEQYF.

CDR3 protein: CASSSFRGGVVETQYF. In DNA form, the CDR3 reads TGTGCCAGCAGCTCCTTCCGGGGGGGCGTAGTAGAGACCCAGTACTTC. The chain links TRBV7-8 to TRBJ2-5; 8 positions match TRBD2. The CDR3 is 16 residues long. V gave up 4 bases and J gave up 4 bases; unmatched junction bases: 11. Germline V gene data show CDR1 as SGHVS and CDR2 as FQNEAQ.

This clonotype has just a few counts. The rearrangement joins TRBV20-1 to TRBJ2-3, with 7 bases fitting TRBD1. The germline V gene has CDR1 DFQATT and CDR2 SNEGSKA (reference sequence). The J segment lost 0 bases and the V segment lost 7 bases, leaving 7 bases of the junction unmatched. This CDR3 is built from 14 residues. The CDR3 reads CSGVDRSSTDTQYF. In nucleotides, the CDR3 is TGCAGTGGAGTGGACAGGTCTAGCACAGATACGCAGTATTTT.

The chain combines TRBV27 with TRBJ2-2; D not resolved. V shed 6 bases and J shed 2 bases, with 13 bases lying between them. CDR3 length: 15 residues. Germline assignment: CDR1 MNHEY and CDR2 SMNVEV (reference sequence). The CDR3: CASSYSPRNTGELFF. Here the CDR3 DNA reads TGTGCCAGCAGCTACAGCCCTAGAAACACCGGGGAGCTGTTTTTT.

The genes are TRBV5-6 and TRBJ2-7, with D perhaps TRBD2 (6 bases). The germline CDR1 and CDR2 sequences are SGHDT and YYEEEE. The V and J ends lost 1 base and 0 bases respectively, with 11 bases between them. The CDR3 has 15 amino acids. The CDR3 protein is CASSLLWRDSYEQYF. The CDR3 DNA sequence: TGTGCCAGCAGCTTGTTATGGCGGGACTCCTACGAGCAGTACTTC.

This sequence joins TRBV11-1 and TRBJ2-3, with TRBD2 identical over 7 bases. The length of the CDR3 is 15 residues. Germline loops: CDR1 SGHAT, CDR2 FQDESV (reference sequence). Trimming removed 8 bases from V and 1 base from J; junction bases left unmatched: 9. The CDR3 protein is CASGRGSGGTDTQYF. The CDR3 nucleotides read TGTGCCAGCGGCCGTGGGAGCGGGGGCACAGATACGCAGTATTTT.

The chain has TRBV3-1 and TRBJ1-2, with a tentative D call TRBD1 (5 bases). Germline lookup yields CDR1 LGHDT and CDR2 YNNKEL (reference sequence). The ends were cut back, 4 bases at V and 0 bases at J, with 12 bases in the middle. The CDR3 is 15 residues long. For the CDR3, the DNA is TGTGCCAGCAGCCGCCTGGCAGGGCCTAACTATGGCTACACCTTC. Its translation: CASSRLAGPNYGYTF. Full variable domain (remainder filled in from reference TRBV3-1 and TRBJ1-2): DTAVSQTPKYLVTQMGNDKSIKCEQNLGHDTMYWYKQDSKKFLKIMFSYNNKELIINETVPNRFSPKSPDKAHLNLHINSLELGDSAVYFCASSRLAGPNYGYTFGSGTRLTVV.

The table lists this clonotype with a few counts. The gene calls are TRBV20-1 and TRBJ2-1, with D uncertain. CDR1 and CDR2 (germline): DFQATT, SNEGSKA (reference sequence). The CDR3 consists of 14 residues. The ends were cut back, 1 base at V and 0 bases at J, with 7 bases in the middle. The CDR3 DNA follows: TGCAGTGCTAGAGTTCAGATCTCCTACAATGAGCAGTTCTTC. It translates to CSARVQISYNEQFF.

This chain links TRBV12-5 with TRBJ1-1; D is unclear. CDR3 length equals 11 residues. Germline V gives CDR1 LGHNT, CDR2 FRNRAP. V shed 1 base and J shed 11 bases, with 8 bases lying between them. CDR3 coding DNA: TGTGCTAGTGGTTTGGGAGGCGAGGCTTTCTTT. It is translated as CASGLGGEAFF.

CDR3 bases: TGTGCCAGCAGGTCAAGGGGGGGGACGGGGGAGCAGTACTTC. Its protein product is CASRSRGGTGEQYF. The chain links TRBV6-6 to TRBJ2-7; perhaps TRBD2 as D (7 bases). Per the germline V gene, CDR1 is MNHNY and CDR2 is SVGAGI (reference sequence). The CDR3 spans 14 residues. Trimming took 6 bases from V and 7 from J, leaving 19 bases between them.

The chain recombines TRBV14 with TRBJ2-3, with a possible D match to TRBD2 (5 bases). Germline CDR1 reads SGHDN; CDR2 reads FVKESK. V dropped 1 base and J dropped 3 bases, with 20 bases sitting between them. The CDR3 has 18 residues. CDR3 sequence reads: CASSQGVKRRPGTDTQYF. The CDR3 region has the DNA TGTGCCAGCAGCCAAGGCGTCAAGCGGCGCCCCGGGACAGATACGCAGTATTTT.

This chain links TRBV27 with TRBJ2-3; TRBD1 aligns across 12 bases. The CDR3 loop spans 17 amino acids. Germline values: CDR1 MNHEY, CDR2 SMNVEV (reference sequence). J gave up 2 bases and V 0 bases, and 3 bases lay outside the gene matches. The CDR3 bases are TGTGCCAGCAGTTTATCGGGACAGGGGGCCGACACAGATACGCAGTATTTT. This gives the protein CASSLSGQGADTDTQYF.

The chain combines TRBV6-9 with TRBJ2-1, with 9 positions matching TRBD2. Germline lookup yields CDR1 MNHGY and CDR2 SVAAGI. The J segment lost 3 bases and the V segment lost 2 bases, leaving 5 bases of the junction unmatched. The CDR3 length is 16 residues. CDR3 sequence (DNA): TGTGCCAGCAGTTATAGGACTAGCGATCTCTACAATGAGCAGTTCTTC. Its protein is CASSYRTSDLYNEQFF.

The chain carries TRBV9 and TRBJ2-3; tentative D call: TRBD1 (6 bases). V lost 4 bases and J lost 2, with 14 bases in between. The CDR3 totals 15 residues. Germline V gives CDR1 SGDLS, CDR2 YYNGEE. The CDR3 DNA reads TGTGCCAGCAGCCCGGACAGTGCTTTCACAGATACGCAGTATTTT. Protein: CASSPDSAFTDTQYF.

V and J are TRBV2 and TRBJ2-7, with 7 bases that match TRBD1. The J segment lost 4 bases and the V segment lost 4 bases, leaving 4 bases of the junction unmatched. The germline V gene has CDR1 SNHLY and CDR2 FYNNEI. The CDR3 runs 13 residues. This chain's CDR3 is CASSGEQGYEQYF. As DNA, the CDR3 is TGTGCCAGCAGTGGAGAACAGGGGTACGAGCAGTACTTC.

The rearrangement joins TRBV4-1 to TRBJ2-5; D may be TRBD2 (5 bases). The CDR3 length is 15 residues. V shed 2 bases and J shed 3 bases, with 13 bases lying between them. The V gene's germline CDR1 is MGHRA and CDR2 YSYEKL. In DNA form, the CDR3 reads TGCGCCAGCAGCCAATCGGGAAGAGCGGAAGAGACCCAGTACTTC. It encodes CASSQSGRAEETQYF.

The chain is built from TRBV28 and TRBJ2-3; D is ambiguous. V lost 8 bases, J lost 3 bases, and 15 bases lay in between. This CDR3 is 14 amino acids long. Germline V gene sequence: CDR1 MDHEN, CDR2 SYDVKM. CDR3 sequence (DNA): TGTGCCAGCCCGGTTCGAGCCAGGACAGATACGCAGTATTTT. Translation: CASPVRARTDTQYF.